This note documents a single TCR beta chain sequence. Its antigen is unidentified. This record comes from a study of T cell responses to AZD1222 COVID-19 vaccine. Whole-study results and caveats: In a largely white British group with more females than males, clonal diversity was possibly underestimated. Scientists sampled the repertoires only once the peak T cell response had passed.

The method was immunoSEQ multiplex PCR; TCRdb's version includes in-frame clones alone and lacks a portion of them. This table has tens of thousands of clones, roughly 84% appearing once. The V segment lost 4 bases and the J segment 4 bases; nucleotides outside the gene matches: 7. This CDR3 is 14 amino acids long. CDR1 and CDR2 (germline): SGHRS, YFSETQ. The input for sequencing was peripheral blood, taken on day 0 of AZD1222 vaccination. The receptor was isolated from an adult in good health. This chain joins TRBV5-1 and TRBJ1-1; TRBD1 matches 7 bases. CDR3 nucleotides: TGCGCCAGCAGCGTGGACAGGCCCGGCACTGAAGCTTTCTTT. This codes for CASSVDRPGTEAFF.